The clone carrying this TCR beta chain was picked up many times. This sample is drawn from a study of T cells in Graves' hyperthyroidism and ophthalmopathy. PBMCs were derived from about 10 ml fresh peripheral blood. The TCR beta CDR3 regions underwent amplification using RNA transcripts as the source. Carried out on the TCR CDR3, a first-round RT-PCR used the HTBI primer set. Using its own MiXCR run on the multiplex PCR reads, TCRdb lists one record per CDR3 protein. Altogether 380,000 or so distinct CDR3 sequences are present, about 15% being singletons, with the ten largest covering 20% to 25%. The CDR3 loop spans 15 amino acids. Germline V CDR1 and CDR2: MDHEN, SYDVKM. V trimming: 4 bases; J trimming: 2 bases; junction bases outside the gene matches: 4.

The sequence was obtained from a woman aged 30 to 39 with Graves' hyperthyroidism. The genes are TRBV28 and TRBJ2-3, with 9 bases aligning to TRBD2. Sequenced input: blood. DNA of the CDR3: TGTGCCAGCAGTTCGGCGGGAGGGATCACAGATACGCAGTATTTT. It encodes CASSSAGGITDTQYF.